This TCR beta chain stems from a study of identical twins. The germline V gene encodes CDR1 KGHDR and CDR2 SFDVKD. CDR3 length equals 12 residues. V was clipped by 12 bases and J by 3 bases, with 14 bases between them. A word on this clonotype: The target antigen is unknown.

Through template switching, a universal primer site was introduced, and the cDNA contained unique molecular identifiers. TCRdb recomputed calls from the 5' RACE reads with MiXCR, one row per CDR3 protein. The sample has 200,000 to 250,000 distinct CDR3 sequences, more than 6.5% seen once. General study findings and limits: Alpha sequences out of frame and shared by twins had excess low generation probability. Findings came from cross-sectional statistics, without long-term follow-up of donors.

This same sample was also taken into another study, of yellow fever vaccine responses in identical twins. Per that paper: It has been reported that, in twins, the vaccine T cell response seemed partly convergent and partly personalized.

This chain uses TRBV24-1 with TRBJ2-7; D may be TRBD2 (6 bases). The clonotype was recovered from a young woman in good health. The sample was memory (CD45RO+) T cells sorted from blood. CDR3 amino acids: CAFLGGDYEQYF. The DNA of the CDR3 is TGTGCCTTCCTAGGAGGGGACTACGAGCAGTACTTC.